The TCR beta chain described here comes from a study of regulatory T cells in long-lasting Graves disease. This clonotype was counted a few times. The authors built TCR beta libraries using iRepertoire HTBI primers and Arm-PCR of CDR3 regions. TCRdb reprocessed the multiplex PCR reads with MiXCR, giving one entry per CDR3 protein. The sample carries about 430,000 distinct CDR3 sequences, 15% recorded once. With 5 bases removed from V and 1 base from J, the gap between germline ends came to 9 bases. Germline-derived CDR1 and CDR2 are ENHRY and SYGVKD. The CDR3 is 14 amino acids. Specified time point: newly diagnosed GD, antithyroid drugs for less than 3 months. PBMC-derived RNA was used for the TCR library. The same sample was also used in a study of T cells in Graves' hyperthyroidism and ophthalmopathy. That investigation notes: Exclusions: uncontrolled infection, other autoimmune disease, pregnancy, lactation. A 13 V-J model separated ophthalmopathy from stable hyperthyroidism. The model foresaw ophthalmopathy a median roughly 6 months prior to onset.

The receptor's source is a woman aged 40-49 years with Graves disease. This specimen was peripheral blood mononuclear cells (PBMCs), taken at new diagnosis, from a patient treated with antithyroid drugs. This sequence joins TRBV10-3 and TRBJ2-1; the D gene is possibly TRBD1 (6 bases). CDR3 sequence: CAISTGSSYNEQFF. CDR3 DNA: TGTGCCATCAGTACAGGGAGTTCCTACAATGAGCAGTTCTTC.